The 24 T cell receptor beta chains reported below all come from one sample, sequenced in a study of control samples from healthy donors and cancer patients. Measured with immunoSEQ multiplex PCR; TCRdb has only the in-frame clones, and not every one. The data contain approximately 87,000 clones, around 92% of them singletons. The sample was blood. The receptors stem from a man aged 45-65 years in good health.

The chain is built from TRBV10-3 and TRBJ2-5, with no clear D. The CDR3 runs to 12 residues. Germline CDR1 and CDR2: ENHRY and SYGVKD. The ends were cut back, 6 bases at V and 0 bases at J, with 5 bases in the middle. The CDR3 sequence: CAISVNQETQYF. In DNA form, the CDR3 reads TGTGCCATCAGCGTCAACCAAGAGACCCAGTACTTC.

This chain uses TRBV15 with TRBJ1-1; TRBD1 is a possible D gene (5 bases). Germline assignment: CDR1 LNHNV and CDR2 YYDKDF (reference sequence). Trimming removed 2 bases from V and 1 base from J, with 14 bases in between. The CDR3 spans 16 residues. CDR3 coding DNA: TGTGCCACCAGCAGATCCCTCGCGGGGGGGAACACTGAAGCTTTCTTT. Its protein is CATSRSLAGGNTEAFF.

This chain connects TRBV6-1 to TRBJ2-1, with D possibly matching TRBD2 (5 bases). Trimming pared 2 bases from V and 9 bases from J, leaving 11 bases between. The V gene's germline CDR1 is MNHNS and CDR2 SASEGT. CDR3 length equals 13 residues. The CDR3 nucleotides read TGTGCCAGCAGTGAAAGCCGGGGAACTGAGCAGTTCTTC. Amino acid sequence: CASSESRGTEQFF.

The CDR3 spells CATSRDPGTVNEKLFF. In DNA form, the CDR3 reads TGTGCCACCAGCAGAGATCCCGGGACAGTTAATGAAAAACTGTTTTTT. The V and J genes are TRBV15 and TRBJ1-4, with 7 bases aligning to TRBD1. Trimming took 0 bases from V and 4 from J; bases not matched to a gene: 5. CDR1 is LNHNV and CDR2 is YYDKDF in the germline V gene (reference sequence). The CDR3 loop spans 16 amino acids.

The V and J genes are TRBV5-1 and TRBJ2-2; TRBD1 or TRBD2 may be the D gene (5 bases each). V was trimmed by 0 bases and J by 4 bases, leaving 19 bases between them. CDR3 length: 18 amino acids. Germline assignment: CDR1 SGHRS and CDR2 YFSETQ. The CDR3 reads CASSLGLGRRLGTGELFF. As DNA, the CDR3 is TGCGCCAGCAGCTTGGGCCTGGGACGGCGGCTGGGCACCGGGGAGCTGTTTTTT.

The chain has TRBV6-6 and TRBJ1-1; 8 nucleotides match TRBD1. Germline CDR1 is MNHNY and CDR2 is SVGAGI (reference sequence). The CDR3 is 15 amino acids. The V and J ends lost 4 bases and 3 bases, in that order; junction bases with no gene match: 7. The CDR3, as DNA: TGTGCCAGCAGTTCATCCGGGACAGGATACACTGAAGCTTTCTTT. Protein sequence: CASSSSGTGYTEAFF.

The chain uses TRBV11-3 and TRBJ1-1; D gene ambiguous. CDR1 and CDR2 from the germline V gene are SGHNT and YENEEA. With 4 bases removed from V and 1 base from J, the gap between germline ends came to 7 bases. This CDR3 has 13 amino acids. CDR3 region: CASSSQANTEAFF. The CDR3, as DNA: TGTGCCAGCAGCTCGCAGGCGAACACTGAAGCTTTCTTT.

This clone was observed a single time. This rearrangement joins TRBV7-9 to TRBJ1-1; D uncertain. Between the trimmed V and J ends, which lost 6 bases and 10 bases, there was a span of 15 bases. Per germline, CDR1 SEHNR and CDR2 FQNEAQ (reference sequence). CDR3 size: 12 residues. The CDR3 loop reads CASSLSAIGAFF. CDR3 bases: TGTGCCAGCAGTCTATCGGCAATCGGAGCTTTCTTT.

The chain employs TRBV10-3 and TRBJ2-1; D unclear. The V gene's germline CDR1 is ENHRY and CDR2 SYGVKD. The ends were cut back, 10 bases at V and 2 bases at J, with 12 bases in the middle. This CDR3 is 13 amino acids long. This chain's CDR3 is CATKDGAYNEQFF. The CDR3 DNA sequence: TGTGCCACCAAGGACGGAGCCTACAATGAGCAGTTCTTC.

This sequence joins TRBV10-3 and TRBJ1-1; 10 nucleotides line up with TRBD1. The length of the CDR3 is 16 residues. Germline V gives CDR1 ENHRY, CDR2 SYGVKD. V lost 1 base, J lost 7 bases, and 9 bases stayed unmatched. The CDR3 DNA reads TGTGCCATCAGTGAGTTGGGCGACAGGGGGCAAGATGAAGCTTTCTTT. Its translation is CAISELGDRGQDEAFF.

The chain has TRBV13 and TRBJ1-2; no firm D call. The CDR3 has 14 residues. Trimming left V 5 bases short and J 5 bases short, with 15 bases between. Germline V gene data show CDR1 as PRHDT and CDR2 as FYEKMQ (reference sequence). The CDR3 loop is CASSRRETAYGYTF. The DNA of the CDR3 is TGTGCCAGCAGCCGGCGGGAGACGGCTTATGGCTACACCTTC.

The chain is built from TRBV11-2 and TRBJ1-5; no firm D call. Germline V lookup: CDR1 SGHAT, CDR2 FQNNGV. The CDR3 loop spans 15 amino acids. Trimming removed 1 base at V and 0 bases at J, with 7 bases between. CDR3 DNA: TGTGCCAGCAGCTTAGCTGCAGGTAGCAATCAGCCCCAGCATTTT. Translation gives CASSLAAGSNQPQHF.

Concerning this clone itself: Other DNA sequences within the sample encode an identical CDR3. The V gene is TRBV30, the J gene TRBJ1-5; weak D call: TRBD1 (5 bases). The CDR3 is made up of 13 amino acids. Trimming took 5 bases from V and 2 from J, leaving 10 bases between them. CDR1 and CDR2 from the germline V gene are GTSNPN and SVGIG (reference sequence). The CDR3 reads CAWSVRGNQPQHF. CDR3 DNA: TGTGCCTGGTCCGTCAGGGGCAATCAGCCCCAGCATTTT.

This clone came up a few times. The genes are TRBV4-1 and TRBJ2-2, with 12 positions matching TRBD1. Germline CDR1 MGHRA, CDR2 YSYEKL. The CDR3 covers 16 residues. The V segment lost 4 bases and the J segment 6 bases; nucleotides outside the gene matches: 6. DNA for the CDR3: TGCGCCAGCAGCCGAACGGGACAGGGGGCTTCCGGGGAGCTGTTTTTT. This codes for CASSRTGQGASGELFF.

This chain uses TRBV7-2 with TRBJ1-6, with D possibly being TRBD1 (5 bases). CDR1 and CDR2 (germline): SGHTA, FQGNSA. This CDR3 is 14 amino acids long. Trimming stripped 2 bases from V and 10 bases from J, with 12 bases between. The CDR3 DNA reads as TGTGCCAGCAGCTTAACCCAGGGACGATCACCCCTCCACTTT. Encoded protein: CASSLTQGRSPLHF.

The V and J genes are TRBV6-5 and TRBJ1-2; D is unresolved. In germline, CDR1 is MNHEY, CDR2 SVGAGI. Trimming cost V 6 bases and J 2 bases, with 16 bases left between them. CDR3 size: 15 residues. Here the CDR3 DNA reads TGTGCCAGCAGGCGGGGTGACTCCAAAAACTATGGCTACACCTTC. As protein: CASRRGDSKNYGYTF.

V and J are TRBV19 and TRBJ1-2; D possibly corresponds to TRBD1 (5 bases). V shed 11 bases and J shed 9 bases, with 25 bases lying between them. Germline assignment: CDR1 LNHDA and CDR2 SQIVND (reference sequence). CDR3 length: 14 residues. CDR3 sequence: CASTSGTISASYTF. CDR3 sequence (DNA): TGTGCCTCTACCTCCGGGACGATATCTGCGAGCTACACCTTC.

This clone was seen only a few times. J is TRBJ2-2 and V is TRBV7-7, with TRBD1 matching 9 bases. CDR3 size: 14 residues. The V gene's germline CDR1 is SSHAT and CDR2 FNYEAQ (reference sequence). V trimming: 5 bases; J trimming: 6 bases; junction bases outside the gene matches: 4. In nucleotides, the CDR3 is TGTGCCAGCAGCCCAAGACAGGGGGCCGGGGAGCTGTTTTTT. Amino acids: CASSPRQGAGELFF.

V usage is TRBV7-2 and J usage is TRBJ1-6; D is undetermined. The CDR3 runs 14 residues. The V gene lost 2 bases and the J gene lost 7 bases, with 9 bases spanning the gap. Per germline, CDR1 SGHTA and CDR2 FQGNSA. The DNA of the CDR3 is TGTGCCAGCAGCTTATACAGTTTAAATTCACCCCTCCACTTT. It yields the protein CASSLYSLNSPLHF.

Here the CDR3 reads CASSQVLKGTQYF. The CDR3 DNA reads as TGTGCCAGCAGCCAAGTACTAAAAGGGACCCAGTACTTC. This sequence joins TRBV3-1 (or the pseudogene TRBV3-2) and TRBJ2-5; D unresolved. The CDR3 contains 13 residues. V shed 1 base and J shed 7 bases, with 10 bases lying between them. Germline CDR1 LGHDT, CDR2 YNNKEL (reference sequence).

The CDR3 region is CASSSFSEKLFF. In nucleotides, the CDR3 is TGTGCCAGCAGCTCGTTCAGCGAAAAACTGTTTTTT. The V and J genes are TRBV7-2 and TRBJ1-4, with D hard to call. The CDR3 is 12 amino acids. Germline loops: CDR1 SGHTA, CDR2 FQGNSA. V lost 4 bases, J lost 8 bases, and 8 bases lay in between.

The chain combines TRBV20-1 with TRBJ2-7, with 7 bases that match TRBD1. The V gene's germline CDR1 is DFQATT and CDR2 SNEGSKA (reference sequence). The CDR3 loop spans 11 amino acids. The V gene end was trimmed by 6 bases and the J gene end by 2 bases; junction bases not matched to a gene: 1. The CDR3, as DNA: TGCAGTGCCGGGACAGCCTACGAGCAGTACTTC. Its protein product is CSAGTAYEQYF.

The rearrangement joins TRBV7-2 to TRBJ2-3; D gene unclear. The V and J ends lost 8 bases and 0 bases respectively, with 12 bases between them. Germline V lookup: CDR1 SGHTA, CDR2 FQGNSA. The CDR3 is 14 residues long. This CDR3 is CASGLFGSTDTQYF. DNA of the CDR3: TGTGCCAGCGGCCTTTTTGGGAGCACAGATACGCAGTATTTT.

The chain couples TRBV4-1 to TRBJ1-5, with D possibly TRBD1 on 6 matching bases. Trimming shortened V by 1 base and J by 5 bases, and 12 bases separated the two germline ends. The germline V gene has CDR1 MGHRA and CDR2 YSYEKL. The CDR3 consists of 15 residues. The CDR3 DNA is TGCGCCAGCAGCCAAGCTACAGGGAGGCATCAGCCCCAGCATTTT. Its protein product is CASSQATGRHQPQHF.